What follows is one T cell receptor (beta chain) and its context. Time point defined: patch test 3, about 24 weeks after DPC sensitization. Treatment specified: therapeutic diphenylcyclopropenone sensitization with weekly scalp DPC. This entry belongs to a study of human T cells and chemical hapten exposure. TCRdb analysed the RACE reads with MiXCR anew, one entry per CDR3 protein. The sample includes about 97,000 distinct CDR3 sequences, 25% to 30% of them seen just once. The CDR3 runs 13 residues. Trimming at V came to 4 bases and at J to 5 bases, leaving 2 bases not matched to a gene. Germline V CDR1 and CDR2: SGHTA, FQGNSA.

The chain recombines TRBV7-2 with TRBJ2-4; 7 bases map to TRBD1. The source material was whole blood, sampled in connection with sensitization to the hapten diphenylcyclopropenone (DPC). The clonotype comes from a man aged 35-49 years with alopecia areata. Some clones in this sample may be carry-over from other donors' samples. The CDR3 nucleotides are TGTGCCAGCAGCTGGACAGGTCAAAACATTCAGTACTTC. It is translated as CASSWTGQNIQYF. Combining the CDR3 with reference TRBV7-2 and TRBJ2-4 gives the whole variable domain GAGVSQSPSNKVTEKGKDVELRCDPISGHTALYWYRQSLGQGLEFLIYFQGNSAPDKSGLPSDRFSAERTGGSVSTLTIQRTQQEDSAVYLCASSWTGQNIQYFGAGTRLSVL.